The entry that follows covers one T cell receptor beta chain sequence. Assay: immunoSEQ multiplex PCR; the TCRdb copy retains only in-frame clones and omits some. There are some 70,000 clones in the sample; 75% to 90% occur only once, and approximately 8% lies in the top ten. These data originate in a study of blood T cell repertoires in COVID-19. This TCR came from a man between 45 and 60 years old with active COVID-19. Input material: peripheral blood.

The CDR3 is CATSGTGRVENIQYF. CDR3 nucleotides: TGTGCCACCTCCGGGACAGGGAGGGTGGAAAACATTCAGTACTTC. This chain connects TRBV6-5 to TRBJ2-4; the match to TRBD1 covers 9 bases. CDR1 is MNHEY and CDR2 is SVGAGI in the germline V gene. The CDR3 loop spans 15 amino acids. V lost 10 bases to trimming and J lost 5 bases; unmatched junction nucleotides: 12.